These 4 T cell receptor beta chains came from one sample sequenced in a study of blood T cell repertoires in COVID-19. Some clones are missing from TCRdb's copy, which holds only in-frame ones; the method was immunoSEQ multiplex PCR. The sample yields about 350,000 clones, around nine tenths seen once. The material sequenced was peripheral blood. These receptors originate from a woman aged 60-75 years with COVID-19, enrolled during active disease.

The V and J genes are TRBV2 and TRBJ1-2, with D unclear. Trimming pared 6 bases from V and 6 bases from J, leaving 11 bases between. CDR1 is SNHLY, CDR2 FYNNEI, per germline. The CDR3 is made up of 12 amino acids. CDR3 loop: CASRLQLDGYTF. The CDR3 region has the DNA TGTGCCAGCAGGCTACAGCTCGATGGCTACACCTTC.

V is TRBV5-4 and J is TRBJ2-7; TRBD1 might be the D (6 bases). Germline V gives CDR1 SGHNT, CDR2 YYREEE (reference sequence). The V and J ends lost 4 bases and 1 base respectively, with 9 bases between them. The CDR3 sequence is 13 residues long. For the CDR3, the DNA is TGTGCCAGCAGCGCGGACAGATCCTACGAGCAGTACTTC. The encoded protein is CASSADRSYEQYF.

The chain is built from TRBV11-1 and TRBJ2-4, with 8 bases identical to TRBD1. The CDR3 totals 16 residues. Trimming at V came to 5 bases and at J to 0 bases, leaving 6 bases not matched to a gene. Per germline, CDR1 SGHAT and CDR2 FQDESV (reference sequence). CDR3 amino acids: CASSLQDRGAKNIQYF. The CDR3 DNA is TGTGCCAGCAGCCTCCAAGACAGGGGAGCCAAAAACATTCAGTACTTC. Based on the CDR3 plus reference TRBV11-1 and TRBJ2-4, the full variable domain is EAEVAQSPRYKITEKSQAVAFWCDPISGHATLYWYRQILGQGPELLVQFQDESVVDDSQLPKDRFSAERLKGVDSTLKIQPAELGDSAMYLCASSLQDRGAKNIQYFGAGTRLSVL.

The CDR3 DNA is TGTGCCAGTAGTGTAGGTGGCCCATACGAGCAGTACTTC. Protein product: CASSVGGPYEQYF. This chain connects TRBV19 to TRBJ2-7; D is undetermined. From germline, CDR1 is LNHDA and CDR2 SQIVND (reference sequence). The CDR3 is 13 amino acids. V was trimmed by 5 bases and J by 4 bases, leaving 12 bases between them.